These 6 T cell receptor beta chains were all obtained from the same sample, sequenced in a study of T-cell reconstitution after alpha-beta-depleted transplantation in children. For these TCRs, the target antigens are not known. A TCRbeta library incorporating unique molecular identifiers was prepared. TCRdb used MiXCR to reprocess the PCR reads, holding one entry per CDR3 protein. The top ten hold around 25% of the sample, which has 25,000 to 35,000 distinct CDR3 sequences, approximately 6.9% seen once. Regarding the study as a whole: Several hundred expanded graft clones reportedly supplied alpha-beta T cells about two months after transplant.

The sample was peripheral blood, taken 60 days after TCRalphabeta/CD19-depleted stem cell transplant. These receptors were obtained from a child less than two years old who had a stem cell transplant for acute myeloid leukemia, so the T cells may come from the graft donor.

This clonotype was detected ten times or more. The rearrangement joins TRBV27 to TRBJ2-7, with D perhaps matching TRBD1 (6 bases). Trimming took off 2 bases at V and 3 bases at J, with 11 bases between the two ends. Germline CDR1 reads MNHEY; CDR2 reads SMNVEV (reference sequence). The CDR3 totals 14 residues. CDR3 sequence (DNA): TGTGCCAGCAGTTTAGGGACACCTTACTACGAGCAGTACTTC. The encoded protein is CASSLGTPYYEQYF.

This clonotype was seen ten or more times. This chain links TRBV28 with TRBJ2-7; 7 nucleotides agree with TRBD1. The germline CDR1 and CDR2 sequences are MDHEN and SYDVKM. J was trimmed by 11 bases and V by 1 base; bases with no gene match: 26. The CDR3 loop spans 19 amino acids. This chain's CDR3 is CASSLSRDSQVTAGTMEYF. DNA of the CDR3: TGTGCCAGCAGTTTATCCCGGGACAGCCAAGTGACTGCGGGCACGATGGAGTACTTC.

In this sample, this clonotype turned up many times. The rearrangement links TRBV7-9 to TRBJ2-7; 9 bases are a match to TRBD1. Germline V lookup: CDR1 SEHNR, CDR2 FQNEAQ (reference sequence). CDR3 length equals 18 residues. Unmatched junction bases numbered 20, after V lost 10 bases and J lost 1 base. CDR3 protein: CAILTGTGSSLPSYEQYF. The CDR3 nucleotides are TGTGCCATACTCACCGGGACAGGGAGTTCCCTCCCGTCCTACGAGCAGTACTTC.

This clonotype was seen at least ten times. J is TRBJ2-1 and V is TRBV7-6; D gene uncertain. Germline loops: CDR1 SGHVS, CDR2 FNYEAQ. V was trimmed by 0 bases and J by 10 bases, leaving 16 bases between them. The CDR3 runs to 15 residues. In DNA, the CDR3 is TGTGCCAGCAGCTTAGCGCTTGGTGGTCCCCCCGAGCAGTTCTTC. Translated: CASSLALGGPPEQFF.

The chain couples TRBV4-3 to TRBJ2-5; D assignment may be TRBD1 or TRBD2 (5 bases each). Germline assignment: CDR1 LGHNA and CDR2 YSLEER. V gave up 0 bases and J gave up 1 base, with 15 bases separating them. The CDR3 consists of 17 residues. In nucleotides, the CDR3 is TGCGCCAGCAGCCAAGACTGGGACGGGAATCTCCAAGAGACCCAGTACTTC. This codes for CASSQDWDGNLQETQYF.

This clonotype was found many times. The J gene is TRBJ1-3, the V gene TRBV3-1, with D possibly matching TRBD1 (6 bases). V was shortened by 4 bases and J by 1 base, with 17 bases between the two germline ends. From germline, CDR1 is LGHDT and CDR2 YNNKEL (reference sequence). The CDR3 extends over 17 amino acids. As DNA, the CDR3 is TGTGCCAGCAGCCTTAACCGACAGGCTCTATCTGGAAACACCATATATTTT. It translates to CASSLNRQALSGNTIYF.